The clone carrying this TCR beta chain was counted at least ten times. Antigen: not known. This sample was included in a study of T cells in Graves' hyperthyroidism and ophthalmopathy. From germline, CDR1 is GTSNPN and CDR2 SVGIG (reference sequence). After removal of 7 bases from V and 2 bases from J, the junction contained 3 bases not matched to a gene. The CDR3 has 13 residues. Study results and limitations: Stable hyperthyroidism was told apart from ophthalmopathy by a model built on 13 V-J features.

From RNA transcripts, TCR beta CDR3 regions were amplified. With the HTBI primer set, the TCR CDR3 went through a first round of RT-PCR. TCRdb re-called the multiplex PCR reads with MiXCR, one entry per CDR3 protein. The profile shows about 290,000 distinct CDR3 sequences, nearly 15% of them singletons. This sequence joins TRBV30 and TRBJ2-3; 10 nucleotides line up with TRBD2. This clonotype was obtained from a woman in her 50s with Graves' hyperthyroidism that later progressed to Graves' ophthalmopathy. Sequencing was carried out using blood. The CDR3 here is CALLAGTTDTQYF. For the CDR3, the DNA is TGTGCCTTACTAGCGGGAACCACAGATACGCAGTATTTT.